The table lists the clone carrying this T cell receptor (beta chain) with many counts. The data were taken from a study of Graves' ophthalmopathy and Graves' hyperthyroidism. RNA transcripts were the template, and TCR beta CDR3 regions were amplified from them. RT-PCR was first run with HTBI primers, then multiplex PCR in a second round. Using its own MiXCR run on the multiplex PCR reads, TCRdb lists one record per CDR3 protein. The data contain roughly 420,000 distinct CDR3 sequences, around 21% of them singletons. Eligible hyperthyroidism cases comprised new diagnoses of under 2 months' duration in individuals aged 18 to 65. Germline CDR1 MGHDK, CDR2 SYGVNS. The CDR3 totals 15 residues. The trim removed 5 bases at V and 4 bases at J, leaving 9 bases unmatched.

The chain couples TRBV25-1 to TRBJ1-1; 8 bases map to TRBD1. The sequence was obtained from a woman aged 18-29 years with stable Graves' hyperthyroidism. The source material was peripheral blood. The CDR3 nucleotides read TGTGCCAGCAGTCCAAGGACAGGGTGGCCCACTGAAGCTTTCTTT. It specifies CASSPRTGWPTEAFF.